These 17 T cell receptor beta chains were all obtained from the same sample, sequenced in a study of T cell responses to AZD1222 COVID-19 vaccine. Clones were sequenced by immunoSEQ multiplex PCR, and TCRdb holds only the in-frame ones, with some missing. There are 66,000 or so clones in the sample; more than 65% occur only once, and approximately 23% lies in the top ten. The specimen was peripheral blood, collected on day 0 of MenACWY control vaccination. These receptors came from an adult in good health.

By frequency in the sample, this clone is medium-sized. The chain is built from TRBV15 and TRBJ1-2; D not resolved. Deletions cut 0 bases from V and 7 bases from J, with 6 bases between. CDR3 length: 12 amino acids. CDR1 LNHNV and CDR2 YYDKDF come from the germline V gene (reference sequence). CDR3 residues: CATSRDYSGYTF. DNA for the CDR3: TGTGCCACCAGCAGAGATTACAGTGGCTACACCTTC.

J is TRBJ1-2 and V is TRBV19, with D unresolved. The CDR3 covers 12 residues. CDR1 and CDR2 from the germline V gene are LNHDA and SQIVND (reference sequence). Trimming pared 7 bases from V and 5 bases from J, leaving 11 bases between. This CDR3 reads CASMSRAYGYTF. The CDR3, as DNA: TGTGCCAGTATGAGTAGGGCTTATGGCTACACCTTC.

The chain joins TRBV4-2 to TRBJ1-6, with D unclear. Germline loops: CDR1 LGHNA, CDR2 YNFKEQ. The CDR3 is 16 residues long. V was pared by 4 bases and J by 1 base, with 11 bases between. The chain's CDR3 is CASSPYLASYNSPLHF. DNA for the CDR3: TGTGCCAGCAGCCCCTATTTGGCATCCTATAATTCACCCCTCCACTTT.

This rearrangement joins TRBV5-1 to TRBJ2-3; D is unclear. The V and J ends lost 2 bases and 0 bases respectively, with 10 bases between them. The CDR3 sequence is 15 residues long. Germline CDR1 and CDR2: SGHRS and YFSETQ. The CDR3 nucleotides are TGCGCCAGCAGCTTATGGTCCCTTAGCACAGATACGCAGTATTTT. Amino acid sequence: CASSLWSLSTDTQYF.

J is TRBJ2-1 and V is TRBV7-3, with D unresolved. The CDR3 totals 13 residues. Germline assignment: CDR1 SGHTA and CDR2 FQGTGA. V dropped 8 bases and J dropped 9 bases, with 17 bases sitting between them. The CDR3: CASSPGPSGEQFF. The CDR3 DNA is TGTGCCAGCTCGCCCGGTCCTTCCGGTGAGCAGTTCTTC.

J is TRBJ1-2 and V is TRBV10-3; TRBD1 might be the D (6 bases). V lost 6 bases to trimming and J lost 5 bases, with 19 bases between them. Per the germline V gene, CDR1 is ENHRY and CDR2 is SYGVKD. The CDR3 contains 15 residues. CDR3 in DNA: TGTGCCATCAGCCCTGGGGGGGGCAGCCTTTATGGCTACACCTTC. Translated, it gives CAISPGGGSLYGYTF.

This chain connects TRBV6-5 to TRBJ1-3; tentatively, D is TRBD1 (6 bases). Germline V lookup: CDR1 MNHEY, CDR2 SVGAGI. The CDR3 is 15 amino acids. V was pared by 5 bases and J by 8 bases, with 19 bases between. In DNA form, the CDR3 reads TGTGCCAGCAGTCCCCCTCGGTCCCCAGGGGACACCATATATTTT. Protein product: CASSPPRSPGDTIYF.

The rearrangement uses TRBV7-2 and TRBJ2-3, with TRBD2 identical over 13 bases. Germline-derived CDR1 and CDR2 are SGHTA and FQGNSA. J lost 1 base, V lost 5 bases, and 3 bases had no gene match. This CDR3 comprises 16 residues. The CDR3 here is CASSPLAGGGTDTQYF. CDR3 DNA: TGTGCCAGCAGCCCACTAGCGGGAGGGGGCACAGATACGCAGTATTTT.

This clone was counted once. The chain is built from TRBV3-1 (or the pseudogene TRBV3-2) and TRBJ2-1, with D perhaps matching TRBD2 (5 bases). The CDR3 extends over 15 amino acids. V gave up 0 bases and J gave up 2 bases, with 8 bases separating them. Germline V gene lookup returns CDR1 LGHDT and CDR2 YNNKEL (reference sequence). CDR3 coding DNA: TGTGCCAGCAGCCAAGATCCTAGCCCCTACAATGAGCAGTTCTTC. Its translation is CASSQDPSPYNEQFF.

The V and J genes are TRBV5-1 and TRBJ1-6; perhaps TRBD1 as D (5 bases). Trimming stripped 3 bases from V and 7 bases from J, with 14 bases between. Germline V lookup: CDR1 SGHRS, CDR2 YFSETQ. CDR3 length: 15 residues. The CDR3 region has the DNA TGCGCCAGCAGCTCTTCCGGGACGGGAAATTCACCCCTCCACTTT. Translating it yields CASSSSGTGNSPLHF.

The chain is built from TRBV4-1 and TRBJ2-1; 11 bases match TRBD2. The CDR3 is 16 amino acids. The junction had 5 bases not matched to a gene; V was cut back by 2 bases and J by 5 bases. CDR1 MGHRA and CDR2 YSYEKL come from the germline V gene. The CDR3 is CASSQFGLAGNNEQFF. The CDR3 DNA is TGCGCCAGCAGCCAATTTGGACTAGCGGGTAACAATGAGCAGTTCTTC.

The genes are TRBV2 and TRBJ1-2; the match to TRBD1 covers 7 bases. Germline CDR1 is SNHLY and CDR2 is FYNNEI. The CDR3 has 14 amino acids. Unmatched junction bases numbered 9, after V lost 5 bases and J lost 6 bases. CDR3 coding DNA: TGTGCCAGCAGTAGGACAGGTGCCGCGGATGGCTACACCTTC. This translates into CASSRTGAADGYTF.

The chain recombines TRBV7-9 with TRBJ2-1, with D perhaps given as TRBD1 or TRBD2 (5 bases each). Trimming cost V 0 bases and J 8 bases, with 23 bases left between them. Germline CDR1 SEHNR, CDR2 FQNEAQ (reference sequence). The CDR3 runs 18 residues. The CDR3 sequence is CASSLAGPGTGGGDEQFF. The CDR3 DNA is TGTGCCAGCAGCTTAGCGGGACCCGGAACGGGCGGTGGCGATGAGCAGTTCTTC.

The chain couples TRBV19 to TRBJ1-6; TRBD1 agrees at 9 bases. Losses at the gene ends were 5 bases for V and 10 bases for J; bases not matched to a gene: 6. Looked up from germline, CDR1 is LNHDA and CDR2 is SQIVND (reference sequence). The CDR3 extends over 14 amino acids. The CDR3 is CASSLGQGVSPLHF. The CDR3 DNA reads as TGTGCCAGTAGTTTGGGACAGGGAGTATCACCCCTCCACTTT.

The chain joins TRBV15 to TRBJ2-7; 7 bases align to TRBD2. Germline V gives CDR1 LNHNV, CDR2 YYDKDF (reference sequence). V was clipped by 0 bases and J by 4 bases; unmatched bases: 3. The CDR3 is made up of 14 amino acids. This chain's CDR3 is CATSRDRRGYEQYF. CDR3 in DNA: TGTGCCACCAGCAGAGATCGGCGGGGGTACGAGCAGTACTTC.

The chain recombines TRBV28 with TRBJ1-5, with D tentatively TRBD1 (5 bases). The V and J ends lost 6 bases and 2 bases respectively, with 17 bases between them. In germline, CDR1 is MDHEN, CDR2 SYDVKM. This CDR3 has 16 amino acids. The chain's CDR3 is CASRGRGRSGNQPQHF. In nucleotides, the CDR3 is TGTGCCAGCAGGGGGCGAGGTAGATCGGGCAATCAGCCCCAGCATTTT.

The chain combines TRBV5-8 with TRBJ2-5; 8 positions agree with TRBD1. Germline CDR1 SGHTS, CDR2 YDEGEE. The junction had 19 bases not matched to a gene; V was cut back by 4 bases and J by 5 bases. CDR3 size: 18 residues. CDR3 amino acids: CASSRQWGTGLSGETQYF. For the CDR3, the DNA is TGTGCCAGCAGCCGCCAGTGGGGGACAGGACTTTCAGGGGAGACCCAGTACTTC.